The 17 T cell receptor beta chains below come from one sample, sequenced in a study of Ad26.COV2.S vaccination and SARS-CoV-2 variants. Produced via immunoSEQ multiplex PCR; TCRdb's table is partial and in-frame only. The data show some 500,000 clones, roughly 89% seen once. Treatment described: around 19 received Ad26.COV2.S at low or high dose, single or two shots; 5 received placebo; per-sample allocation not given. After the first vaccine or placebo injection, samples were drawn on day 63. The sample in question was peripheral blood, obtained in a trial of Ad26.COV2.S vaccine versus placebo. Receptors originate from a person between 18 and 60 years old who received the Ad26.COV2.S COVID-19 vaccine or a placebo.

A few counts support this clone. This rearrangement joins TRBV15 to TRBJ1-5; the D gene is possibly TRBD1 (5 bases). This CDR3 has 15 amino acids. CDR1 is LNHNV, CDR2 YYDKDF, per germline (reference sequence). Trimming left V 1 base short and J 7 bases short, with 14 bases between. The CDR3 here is CATSRGGTLRQPQHF. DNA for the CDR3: TGTGCCACCAGCAGAGGAGGGACCCTCCGACAGCCCCAGCATTTT.

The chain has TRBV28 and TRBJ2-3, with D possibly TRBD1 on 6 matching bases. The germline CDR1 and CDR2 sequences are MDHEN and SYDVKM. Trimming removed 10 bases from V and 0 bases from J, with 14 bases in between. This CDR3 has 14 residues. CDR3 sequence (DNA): TGTGCCACTTTGGGGGCGCTTAGCACAGATACGCAGTATTTT. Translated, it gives CATLGALSTDTQYF.

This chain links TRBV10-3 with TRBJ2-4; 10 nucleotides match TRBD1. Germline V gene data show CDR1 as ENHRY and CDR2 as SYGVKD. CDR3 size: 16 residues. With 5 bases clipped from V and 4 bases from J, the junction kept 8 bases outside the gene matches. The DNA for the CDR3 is TGTGCCATCAGTACCGGGACAGGGGCCGTAAAAAACATTCAGTACTTC. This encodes CAISTGTGAVKNIQYF.

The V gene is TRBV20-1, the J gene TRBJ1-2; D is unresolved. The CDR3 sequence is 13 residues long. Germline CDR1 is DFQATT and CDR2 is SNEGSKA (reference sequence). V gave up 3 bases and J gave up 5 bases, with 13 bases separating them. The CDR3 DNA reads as TGCAGTGCTAGTCCGGGGTCCTATTATGGCTACACCTTC. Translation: CSASPGSYYGYTF.

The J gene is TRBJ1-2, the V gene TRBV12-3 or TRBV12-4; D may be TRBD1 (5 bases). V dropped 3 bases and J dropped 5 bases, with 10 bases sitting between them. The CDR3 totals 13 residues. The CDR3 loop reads CASSFYRTYGYTF. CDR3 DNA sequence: TGTGCCAGCAGTTTTTACAGGACGTATGGCTACACCTTC.

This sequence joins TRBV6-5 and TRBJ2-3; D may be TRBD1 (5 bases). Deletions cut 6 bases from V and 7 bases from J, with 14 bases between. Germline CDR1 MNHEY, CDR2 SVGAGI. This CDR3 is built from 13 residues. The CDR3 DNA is TGTGCCAGCAGAGGGGCGAGCAGTTATACGCAGTATTTT. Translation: CASRGASSYTQYF.

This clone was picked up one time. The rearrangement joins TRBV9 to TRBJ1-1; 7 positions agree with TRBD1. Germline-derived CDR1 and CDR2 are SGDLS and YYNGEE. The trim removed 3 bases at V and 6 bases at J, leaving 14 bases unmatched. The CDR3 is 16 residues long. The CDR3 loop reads CASSEWTGRRGAEAFF. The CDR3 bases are TGTGCCAGCAGCGAATGGACAGGCCGTAGGGGAGCTGAAGCTTTCTTT.

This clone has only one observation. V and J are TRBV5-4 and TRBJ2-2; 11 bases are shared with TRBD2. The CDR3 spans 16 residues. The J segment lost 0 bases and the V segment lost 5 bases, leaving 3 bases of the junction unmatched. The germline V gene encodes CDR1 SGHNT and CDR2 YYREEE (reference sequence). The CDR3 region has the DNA TGTGCCAGCAGGGAGGGACTAGCGGCGAACACCGGGGAGCTGTTTTTT. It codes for CASREGLAANTGELFF.

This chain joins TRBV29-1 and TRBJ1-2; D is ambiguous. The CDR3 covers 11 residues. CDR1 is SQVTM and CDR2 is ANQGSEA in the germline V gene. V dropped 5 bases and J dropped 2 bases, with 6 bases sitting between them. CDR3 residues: CSVRHNYGYTF. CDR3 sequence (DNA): TGCAGCGTTAGACACAACTATGGCTACACCTTC.

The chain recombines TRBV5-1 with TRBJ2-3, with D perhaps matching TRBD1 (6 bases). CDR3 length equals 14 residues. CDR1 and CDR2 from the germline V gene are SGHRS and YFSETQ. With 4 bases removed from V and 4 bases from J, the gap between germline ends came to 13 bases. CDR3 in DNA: TGCGCCAGCAGCCTAGGACAGATGGCAGATACGCAGTATTTT. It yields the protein CASSLGQMADTQYF.

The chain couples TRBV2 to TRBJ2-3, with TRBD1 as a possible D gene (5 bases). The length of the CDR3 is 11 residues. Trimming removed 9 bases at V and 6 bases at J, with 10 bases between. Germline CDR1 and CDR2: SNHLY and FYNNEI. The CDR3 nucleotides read TGTGCCAGACAGACAGCTGATACGCAGTATTTT. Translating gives CARQTADTQYF.

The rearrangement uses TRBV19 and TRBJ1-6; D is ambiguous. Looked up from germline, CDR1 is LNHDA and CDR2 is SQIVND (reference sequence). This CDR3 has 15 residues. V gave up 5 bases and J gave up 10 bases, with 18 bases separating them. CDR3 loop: CASSGRADLKSPLHF. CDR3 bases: TGTGCCAGTAGTGGCCGGGCGGATCTCAAGTCACCCCTCCACTTT.

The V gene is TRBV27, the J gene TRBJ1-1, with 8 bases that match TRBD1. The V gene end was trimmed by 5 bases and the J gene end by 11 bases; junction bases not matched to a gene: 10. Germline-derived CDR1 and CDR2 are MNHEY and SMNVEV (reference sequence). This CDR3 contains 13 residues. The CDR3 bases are TGTGCCAGCAGTGGCGCCGACAGGGGCTGGGCTTTCTTT. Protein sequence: CASSGADRGWAFF.

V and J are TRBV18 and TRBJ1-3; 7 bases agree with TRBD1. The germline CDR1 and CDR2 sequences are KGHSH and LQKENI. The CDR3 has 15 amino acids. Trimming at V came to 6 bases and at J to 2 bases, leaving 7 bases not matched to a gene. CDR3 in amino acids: CASSDMGQTGNTIYF. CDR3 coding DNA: TGTGCCAGCTCCGACATGGGACAGACTGGAAACACCATATATTTT.

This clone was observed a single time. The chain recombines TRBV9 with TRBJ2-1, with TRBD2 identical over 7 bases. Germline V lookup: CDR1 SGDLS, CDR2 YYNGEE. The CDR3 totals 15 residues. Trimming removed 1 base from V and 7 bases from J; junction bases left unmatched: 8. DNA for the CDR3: TGTGCCAGCAGCGTAAGCTCTAGCGGTGCGAATGAGCAGTTCTTC. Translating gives CASSVSSSGANEQFF.

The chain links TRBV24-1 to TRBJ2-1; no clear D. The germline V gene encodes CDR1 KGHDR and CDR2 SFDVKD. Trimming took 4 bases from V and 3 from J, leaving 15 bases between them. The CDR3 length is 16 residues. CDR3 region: CATSERSGAVYNEQFF. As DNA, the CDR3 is TGTGCCACCAGTGAGAGGTCCGGAGCTGTCTACAATGAGCAGTTCTTC.

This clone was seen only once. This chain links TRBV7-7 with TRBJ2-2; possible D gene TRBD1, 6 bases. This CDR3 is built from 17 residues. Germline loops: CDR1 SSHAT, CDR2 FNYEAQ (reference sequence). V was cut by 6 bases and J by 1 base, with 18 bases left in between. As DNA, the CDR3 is TGTGCCAGCAGTCGATCCTTAACACAGGGGAACACCGGGGAGCTGTTTTTT. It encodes CASSRSLTQGNTGELFF.